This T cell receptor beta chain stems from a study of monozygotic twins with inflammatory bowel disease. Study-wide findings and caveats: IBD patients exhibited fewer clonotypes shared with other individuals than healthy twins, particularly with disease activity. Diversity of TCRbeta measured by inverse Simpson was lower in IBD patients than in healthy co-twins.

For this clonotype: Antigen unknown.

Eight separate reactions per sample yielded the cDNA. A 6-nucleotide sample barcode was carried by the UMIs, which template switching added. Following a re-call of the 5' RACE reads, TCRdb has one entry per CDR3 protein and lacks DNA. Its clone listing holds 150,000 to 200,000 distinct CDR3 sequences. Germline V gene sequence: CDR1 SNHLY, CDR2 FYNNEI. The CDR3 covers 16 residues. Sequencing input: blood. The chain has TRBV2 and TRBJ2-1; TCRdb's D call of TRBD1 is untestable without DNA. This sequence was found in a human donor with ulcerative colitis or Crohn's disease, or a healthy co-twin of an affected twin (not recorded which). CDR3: CASSELWGTPYNEQFF.